This T cell receptor (beta chain) is drawn from a study of blood T cell repertoires in COVID-19. Background on the study: Whether acute or convalescent, the COVID-19 samples came from the United States, Italy and Spain. In each case, the material was cDNA or gDNA derived from T cells, B-cell-depleted T cells, or PBMCs.

V lost 5 bases to trimming and J lost 6 bases, with 19 bases between them. This CDR3 has 16 amino acids. Germline CDR1 and CDR2: MDHEN and SYDVKM. As processed by the authors: Counts of nucleated cells, estimated from reference gene primer amplification, were obtained. The assay was immunoSEQ multiplex PCR, and TCRdb's table has in-frame clones only and misses some. The V and J calls and clone size are taken from that table; D and trimming were inferred from the DNA. The sample has roughly 60,000 clones, 80% to 85% seen once. Material: peripheral blood. The clonotype originates from a human donor in a cohort sampled during active or convalescent COVID-19. The rearrangement joins TRBV28 to TRBJ2-2; no definite D call. Here the CDR3 reads CASSPVFGSGPGELFF. CDR3 in DNA: TGTGCCAGCAGTCCAGTTTTCGGGTCTGGTCCCGGGGAGCTGTTTTTT. The whole variable domain, filled in from reference TRBV28 and TRBJ2-2, reads DVKVTQSSRYLVKRTGEKVFLECVQDMDHENMFWYRQDPGLGLRLIYFSYDVKMKEKGDIPEGYSVSREKKERFSLILESASTNQTSMYLCASSPVFGSGPGELFFGEGSRLTVL.